This T cell receptor (beta chain) emerged from a study of T cell repertoires in cytomegalovirus infection. Broader study findings: Using cumulative public TCR beta family frequency, the authors identified those who carried CMV together with the relevant HLA.

This clonotype was found many times. Its antigen is as yet unknown. TCRdb redid the calling of the reads with MiXCR, one entry per CDR3 protein. The sample has around 800,000 distinct CDR3 sequences, about 33% seen once. The V gene's germline CDR1 is SGHAT and CDR2 FQNNGV. The CDR3 is 16 amino acids. Trimming left V 2 bases short and J 7 bases short, with 17 bases between. The clonotype originates from a human donor in good health (CMV status not recorded). Some clones in this sample may be carry-over from other donors' samples. The specimen comprised cultured CD8+ T cells from PBMCs, sampled from culture after CMV antigen stimulation. The rearrangement joins TRBV11-2 to TRBJ2-2, with a weak D call TRBD2 (6 bases). The CDR3 loop is CASSLRGTSGIGELFF. The CDR3 region has the DNA TGTGCCAGCAGCTTACGCGGGACCAGCGGAATCGGGGAGCTGTTTTTT. Variable domain in full (rest from reference TRBV11-2 and TRBJ2-2): EAGVAQSPRYKIIEKRQSVAFWCNPISGHATLYWYQQILGQGPKLLIQFQNNGVVDDSQLPKDRFSAERLKGVDSTLKIQPAKLEDSAVYLCASSLRGTSGIGELFFGEGSRLTVL.